This T cell receptor beta chain was captured by sequencing in a study of cytotoxic CD8 clonotypes in ibrutinib-treated CLL. Across the whole study: With a range of 6 to 36, the median treatment time before response samples were taken was approximately 11 months.

General study findings and limits: The study found clonality rose at ibrutinib response, then fell toward baseline at progression. Sampling times differed between sustained-remission and progressing patients. Stable or contracted on treatment, public clonotypes were also uncommon.

Measured with immunoSEQ multiplex PCR; TCRdb has only the in-frame clones, and not every one. The sample lists under 30,000 clones, roughly 59% occurring once. This clone was observed a handful of times. Its target is not known. The specimen comprised PBMCs, sampled before ibrutinib treatment. The receptor was isolated from a human donor with chronic lymphocytic leukemia.

The CDR3 loop reads CAISESTGGGYQETQYF. CDR3 coding DNA: TGTGCCATCAGTGAGTCCACGGGGGGAGGATACCAAGAGACCCAGTACTTC. This chain links TRBV10-3 with TRBJ2-5, with 7 nucleotides matching TRBD2. The CDR3 length is 17 residues. After removal of 0 bases from V and 0 bases from J, the junction contained 7 bases not matched to a gene. Germline loops: CDR1 ENHRY, CDR2 SYGVKD.